Each of the 17 T cell receptor beta chains below was sequenced from the same sample in a study of OX40 agonist ivuxolimab in advanced cancers. Only in-frame clones appear in the TCRdb table, and some are missing; sequencing was by immunoSEQ multiplex PCR. The table lists about 44,000 clones, around 85% of them singletons, with 0.38% in the top ten. This specimen consisted of CD4+ or CD8+ T cells sorted from blood, obtained in a trial of the OX40 agonist ivuxolimab. The receptors derive from an adult with an advanced solid tumor such as melanoma, head and neck, liver or kidney cancer.

This rearrangement joins TRBV7-2 to TRBJ2-1, with 7 positions matching TRBD1. The CDR3 runs to 16 residues. The germline gives CDR1 SGHTA, CDR2 FQGNSA. V lost 4 bases to trimming and J lost 0 bases; unmatched junction nucleotides: 6. The CDR3 spells CASSSQGQVSYNEQFF. DNA for the CDR3: TGTGCCAGCAGCTCACAAGGACAGGTCTCCTACAATGAGCAGTTCTTC. Combining the CDR3 with reference TRBV7-2 and TRBJ2-1 gives the whole variable domain GAGVSQSPSNKVTEKGKDVELRCDPISGHTALYWYRQSLGQGLEFLIYFQGNSAPDKSGLPSDRFSAERTGGSVSTLTIQRTQQEDSAVYLCASSSQGQVSYNEQFFGPGTRLTVL.

This clone came up once. The J gene is TRBJ2-1, the V gene TRBV5-5; D is possibly TRBD2 (5 bases). The V gene lost 1 base and the J gene lost 7 bases, with 12 bases spanning the gap. Germline CDR1 is SGHKS and CDR2 is YYEKEE (reference sequence). The CDR3 is 14 amino acids. The CDR3 loop reads CASSLSGEWNEQFF. CDR3 coding DNA: TGTGCCAGCAGCTTGTCCGGGGAATGGAATGAGCAGTTCTTC.

This rearrangement joins TRBV6-1 to TRBJ2-3; D is undetermined. Between the trimmed V and J ends, which lost 3 bases and 4 bases, there was a span of 11 bases. The germline CDR1 and CDR2 sequences are MNHNS and SASEGT. The CDR3 is 14 amino acids. CDR3 sequence reads: CASSDRYLSDTQYF. The CDR3, as DNA: TGTGCCAGCAGTGATCGGTATTTGTCAGATACGCAGTATTTT.

The chain combines TRBV5-5 with TRBJ1-4; the D is unclear. The CDR3 spans 14 residues. Germline V gene lookup returns CDR1 SGHKS and CDR2 YYEKEE (reference sequence). The V and J ends lost 0 bases and 5 bases respectively, with 8 bases between them. Here the CDR3 reads CASSLVGYNEKLFF. Here the CDR3 DNA reads TGTGCCAGCAGCTTGGTGGGATACAATGAAAAACTGTTTTTT.

This chain uses TRBV5-5 with TRBJ2-7; 10 nucleotides match TRBD2. Losses at the gene ends were 4 bases for V and 3 bases for J; bases not matched to a gene: 7. There are 15 residues in the CDR3. Germline V gene sequence: CDR1 SGHKS, CDR2 YYEKEE (reference sequence). The CDR3 spells CASSEDLAGVYEQYF. The CDR3 nucleotides read TGTGCCAGCAGCGAGGACCTAGCGGGGGTCTACGAGCAGTACTTC.

The chain combines TRBV4-3 with TRBJ1-6, with D unresolved. Germline assignment: CDR1 LGHNA and CDR2 YSLEER. Trimming shortened V by 3 bases and J by 5 bases, and 8 bases separated the two germline ends. This CDR3 region has 14 residues. The CDR3 loop is CASSQGRDNSPLHF. The CDR3 bases are TGCGCCAGCAGCCAGGGCCGTGATAATTCACCCCTCCACTTT.

The CDR3 is CASSETSGADTQYF. In nucleotides, the CDR3 is TGTGCCAGCAGTGAGACTAGCGGGGCCGATACGCAGTATTTT. This rearrangement joins TRBV2 to TRBJ2-3; TRBD2 agrees at 11 bases. The V and J ends lost 3 bases and 6 bases, in that order; junction bases with no gene match: 2. The CDR3 sequence is 14 residues long. Germline loops: CDR1 SNHLY, CDR2 FYNNEI.

This clone appeared a few times. This sequence joins TRBV2 and TRBJ2-7; possible D gene TRBD1, 5 bases. The ends were cut back, 2 bases at V and 0 bases at J, with 11 bases in the middle. The CDR3 is made up of 15 amino acids. Germline V gives CDR1 SNHLY, CDR2 FYNNEI. CDR3 in amino acids: CASSEQGRGSYEQYF. CDR3 nucleotides: TGTGCCAGCAGTGAACAGGGAAGGGGCTCCTACGAGCAGTACTTC.

The V and J genes are TRBV28 and TRBJ2-2; 7 bases align to TRBD1. There are 14 residues in the CDR3. V gave up 5 bases and J gave up 1 base; unmatched junction bases: 1. Germline V gene data show CDR1 as MDHEN and CDR2 as SYDVKM. CDR3: CASSRDRNTGELFF. CDR3 DNA sequence: TGTGCCAGCAGTAGGGACAGGAACACCGGGGAGCTGTTTTTT.

This clone was seen only once. The chain joins TRBV19 to TRBJ1-2; D might be TRBD1 (5 bases). The V gene lost 1 base and the J gene lost 6 bases, with 21 bases spanning the gap. This CDR3 is built from 17 residues. Germline-derived CDR1 and CDR2 are LNHDA and SQIVND (reference sequence). CDR3: CASSIGARTGKKDGYTF. The CDR3 DNA sequence: TGTGCCAGTAGTATAGGGGCTCGAACAGGAAAAAAGGATGGCTACACCTTC.

The CDR3 loop reads CASTGTGSSYEQYF. CDR3 sequence (DNA): TGTGCCAGCACCGGGACAGGGAGCTCCTACGAGCAGTACTTC. The chain uses TRBV7-9 and TRBJ2-7; TRBD1 matches 9 bases. CDR1 SEHNR and CDR2 FQNEAQ come from the germline V gene (reference sequence). Unmatched junction bases numbered 4, after V lost 7 bases and J lost 0 bases. CDR3 length equals 14 residues.

The V gene is TRBV2, the J gene TRBJ2-5; 14 bases are a match to TRBD2. The CDR3 is 15 amino acids. Germline trimming cut 9 bases from V and 3 bases from J; bases unmatched to any gene: 6. Germline CDR1 reads SNHLY; CDR2 reads FYNNEI. CDR3 nucleotides: TGTGCCAGTACCCGACTAGCGGGAGGGGAAGAGACCCAGTACTTC. This gives the protein CASTRLAGGEETQYF. Based on the CDR3 plus reference TRBV2 and TRBJ2-5, the full variable domain is EPEVTQTPSHQVTQMGQEVILRCVPISNHLYFYWYRQILGQKVEFLVSFYNNEISEKSEIFDDQFSVERPDGSNFTLKIRSTKLEDSAMYFCASTRLAGGEETQYFGPGTRLLVL.

This rearrangement joins TRBV19 to TRBJ2-7; 7 nucleotides agree with TRBD1. Per the germline V gene, CDR1 is LNHDA and CDR2 is SQIVND (reference sequence). Germline trimming cut 6 bases from V and 3 bases from J; bases unmatched to any gene: 11. CDR3 length: 15 residues. This CDR3 reads CASSLHRGGGYEQYF. CDR3 coding DNA: TGTGCCAGTAGCCTCCACAGGGGTGGGGGCTACGAGCAGTACTTC.

V usage is TRBV30 and J usage is TRBJ2-1, with D maybe TRBD2 (6 bases). V lost 8 bases, J lost 2 bases, and 16 bases lay in between. The CDR3 sequence is 14 residues long. In germline, CDR1 is GTSNPN, CDR2 SVGIG (reference sequence). The chain's CDR3 is CAVLLANAYNEQFF. The CDR3 DNA reads as TGTGCCGTTCTCCTAGCGAACGCCTACAATGAGCAGTTCTTC. The full variable domain, in which reference TRBV30 and TRBJ2-1 provide the parts outside the CDR3, is SQTIHQWPATLVQPVGSPLSLECTVEGTSNPNLYWYRQAAGRGLQLLFYSVGIGQISSEVPQNLSASRPQDRQFILSSKKLLLSDSGFYLCAVLLANAYNEQFFGPGTRLTVL.

The DNA of the CDR3 is TGCGCCAGCAGCTTGGGCCAGACGGGGAGGACTGAAGCTTTCTTT. It encodes CASSLGQTGRTEAFF. The V call is TRBV5-1, the J call TRBJ1-1; D is uncertain. CDR3 length: 15 amino acids. V was cut by 0 bases and J by 5 bases, with 14 bases left in between. Germline V gene sequence: CDR1 SGHRS, CDR2 YFSETQ.

The chain joins TRBV28 to TRBJ2-7; 8 positions match TRBD2. Germline assignment: CDR1 MDHEN and CDR2 SYDVKM. The J segment lost 6 bases and the V segment lost 11 bases, leaving 12 bases of the junction unmatched. The CDR3 runs to 13 residues. In nucleotides, the CDR3 is TGTGCCGGCGGGAGCGGGAGCGTAGCCGAGCAGTACTTC. This encodes CAGGSGSVAEQYF.

The J gene is TRBJ2-2, the V gene TRBV5-1, with a weak D call TRBD2 (5 bases). Trimming cost V 0 bases and J 7 bases, with 13 bases left between them. This CDR3 is 15 amino acids long. Germline loops: CDR1 SGHRS, CDR2 YFSETQ. CDR3 in amino acids: CASSLGPVAGGELFF. CDR3 DNA: TGCGCCAGCAGCTTGGGGCCCGTCGCGGGCGGGGAGCTGTTTTTT.